This T cell receptor beta chain was sequenced in a study of a mutant IDH1 vaccine in newly diagnosed glioma. Study findings and constraints: Alterations occurring in top peripheral T cell clonotypes seemed unrelated to pseudoprogression.

Of note for this clone: Its cognate antigen is unknown.

The CDR3 runs to 15 residues. With V trimmed by 5 bases and J by 8 bases, 11 bases remained unmatched. The germline CDR1 and CDR2 sequences are SEHNR and FQNEAQ (reference sequence). Time point indicated: week 47, end of study. Every single dose of the vaccine, 300 ug of mutant IDH1 20-mer peptide, came with topical imiquimod. TCRdb's table, derived via immunoSEQ multiplex PCR, lists solely in-frame clones and lacks some. The table has 30,000 or so clones, about 92% seen once; the top ten hold approximately 2%. This sequence joins TRBV7-9 and TRBJ1-2; 10 bases map to TRBD1. This receptor was obtained from a man aged 40-49 years with glioma. The source was PBMCs, collected from a glioma patient whose treatment included an IDH1 peptide vaccine. CDR3 region: CASSPRDRGNEGYTF. Written as DNA, the CDR3 is TGTGCCAGCAGCCCCCGGGACAGGGGTAATGAGGGCTACACCTTC.